The 5 T cell receptor beta chains given below trace back to one sample, sequenced in a study of blood T cells in healthy people across ages. It was with a sample-barcoded 5' primer and a J-beta primer mix that a second PCR of roughly 6 to 12 cycles was run. TCRdb called the 5' RACE reads again in MiXCR, with one record for every CDR3 protein. The top ten clones hold about 12% of a sample with about 1.1 million distinct CDR3 sequences, roughly two fifths of them seen once. The specimen was blood. The receptors were gathered from a man aged 18 to 29 in good health.

The V and J genes are TRBV9 and TRBJ2-1; no definite D call. This CDR3 is built from 12 residues. Trimming removed 3 bases from V and 8 bases from J, with 9 bases in between. Germline V lookup: CDR1 SGDLS, CDR2 YYNGEE. CDR3 residues: CASSATWDEQFF. Written as DNA, the CDR3 is TGTGCCAGCAGCGCGACCTGGGATGAGCAGTTCTTC.

CDR3 sequence (DNA): TGCGCCAGCAGCCAAGCCCCATCGGGTCTAAACACCGGGGAGCTGTTTTTT. Its protein is CASSQAPSGLNTGELFF. The J gene is TRBJ2-2, the V gene TRBV4-3; D not resolved. V was shortened by 1 base and J by 2 bases, with 14 bases between the two germline ends. This CDR3 spans 17 amino acids. In germline, CDR1 is LGHNA, CDR2 YSLEER.

The genes are TRBV12-3 or TRBV12-4 and TRBJ1-1; D unclear. Trimming stripped 3 bases from V and 0 bases from J, with 17 bases between. The CDR3 loop spans 17 amino acids. The DNA for the CDR3 is TGTGCCAGCAGTTTTCTGGCAGGTCTTAGAATGAACACTGAAGCTTTCTTT. Its translation: CASSFLAGLRMNTEAFF.

The J gene is TRBJ1-3, the V gene TRBV4-1; D remains unclear. This CDR3 spans 15 amino acids. V lost 1 base to trimming and J lost 0 bases, with 7 bases between them. Germline loops: CDR1 MGHRA, CDR2 YSYEKL. Here the CDR3 reads CASSQGTHSGNTIYF. The CDR3 DNA is TGCGCCAGCAGCCAAGGCACCCACTCTGGAAACACCATATATTTT.

This clonotype was seen only a few times. This chain connects TRBV20-1 to TRBJ1-6, with TRBD1 identical over 9 bases. This CDR3 is built from 13 residues. Losses at the gene ends were 6 bases for V and 10 bases for J; bases not matched to a gene: 7. Germline loops: CDR1 DFQATT, CDR2 SNEGSKA (reference sequence). DNA of the CDR3: TGCAGTGCCCACGGACAGGGGATGTCACCCCTCCACTTT. Translation: CSAHGQGMSPLHF.